A single sample is the source of the 32 T cell receptor beta chains below, sequenced in a study of T cell repertoires in cytomegalovirus infection. MiXCR, run by TCRdb on the reads, gives a single entry per CDR3 protein. This table has around 800,000 distinct CDR3 sequences, 30% to 35% appearing once. These receptors have no identified antigens. The sequenced sample was cultured CD8+ T cells from PBMCs, obtained from culture after CMV antigen stimulation. These TCRs come from a human donor in good health (CMV status not recorded). Some clones in this sample may be carry-over from other donors' samples.

This clonotype was found a few times. This chain uses TRBV7-9 with TRBJ2-3, with a weak D call TRBD1 (6 bases). V was cut by 5 bases and J by 2 bases, with 14 bases left in between. Germline CDR1 SEHNR, CDR2 FQNEAQ (reference sequence). The CDR3 has 15 residues. The CDR3 DNA is TGTGCCAGCAGCCACCGGACAGACAACACAGATACGCAGTATTTT. Protein: CASSHRTDNTDTQYF.

This clonotype was seen many times. The CDR3 nucleotides read TGTGCCAGCAGCTCCTTACAGGGTCAAGAGACCCAGTACTTC. This translates into CASSSLQGQETQYF. This chain connects TRBV7-9 to TRBJ2-5, with a possible D match to TRBD1 (6 bases). CDR1 is SEHNR and CDR2 is FQNEAQ in the germline V gene (reference sequence). Between the trimmed V and J ends, which lost 4 bases and 2 bases, there was a span of 11 bases. The CDR3 has 14 residues. Full variable domain (rest looked up from reference TRBV7-9 and TRBJ2-5): DTGVSQNPRHKITKRGQNVTFRCDPISEHNRLYWYRQTLGQGPEFLTYFQNEAQLEKSRLLSDRFSAERPKGSFSTLEIQRTEQGDSAMYLCASSSLQGQETQYFGPGTRLLVL.

The chain employs TRBV25-1 and TRBJ2-2; D call uncertain. Germline V CDR1 and CDR2: MGHDK, SYGVNS. This CDR3 has 13 residues. Trimming took off 3 bases at V and 6 bases at J, with 8 bases between the two ends. CDR3 sequence (DNA): TGTGCCAGCAGTGACTGGTTCGCCGGGGAGCTGTTTTTT. It codes for CASSDWFAGELFF.

This clonotype was found a few times. This chain uses TRBV12-5 with TRBJ1-1; TRBD1 aligns across 7 bases. With V trimmed by 6 bases and J by 4 bases, 14 bases remained unmatched. Germline V gene lookup returns CDR1 LGHNT and CDR2 FRNRAP. CDR3 size: 16 residues. The CDR3 protein is CASGHPGGRFFTEAFF. Here the CDR3 DNA reads TGTGCTAGTGGCCACCCAGGGGGTCGGTTCTTCACTGAAGCTTTCTTT.

The chain is built from TRBV20-1 and TRBJ2-3; tentative D call: TRBD2 (7 bases). V gave up 1 base and J gave up 2 bases, with 10 bases separating them. The CDR3 runs 14 residues. Per germline, CDR1 DFQATT and CDR2 SNEGSKA (reference sequence). Here the CDR3 reads CSARGGGATDTQYF. The CDR3 DNA sequence: TGCAGTGCTAGAGGGGGGGGGGCCACAGATACGCAGTATTTT.

This clonotype was picked up many times. This chain uses TRBV7-2 with TRBJ2-2, with D possibly TRBD1 on 6 matching bases. The CDR3 covers 15 residues. V was shortened by 4 bases and J by 1 base, with 10 bases between the two germline ends. Germline V gene lookup returns CDR1 SGHTA and CDR2 FQGNSA. The CDR3 protein is CASSSWDKNTGELFF. The CDR3 DNA reads as TGTGCCAGCAGCTCATGGGACAAGAACACCGGGGAGCTGTTTTTT.

The rearrangement joins TRBV27 to TRBJ1-1; D perhaps matches TRBD1 (5 bases). Trimming took 5 bases from V and 4 from J, leaving 14 bases between them. CDR1 and CDR2 (germline): MNHEY, SMNVEV (reference sequence). The CDR3 length is 14 residues. CDR3: CASSTTGVGTEAFF. In DNA form, the CDR3 reads TGTGCCAGCAGTACAACGGGGGTAGGCACTGAAGCTTTCTTT.

This chain connects TRBV20-1 to TRBJ1-5; D remains ambiguous. Trimming took off 3 bases at V and 5 bases at J, with 14 bases between the two ends. Germline V gives CDR1 DFQATT, CDR2 SNEGSKA (reference sequence). This CDR3 is 14 amino acids long. Written as DNA, the CDR3 is TGCAGTGCTAGGGGCCCTACAACCTATCAGCCCCAGCATTTT. Its translation: CSARGPTTYQPQHF.

The rearrangement links TRBV11-1 to TRBJ2-5; D may be TRBD1 (6 bases). This CDR3 is 14 amino acids long. The V end lost 5 bases, the J end lost 4 bases, and 14 bases lay between the germline ends. The germline V gene encodes CDR1 SGHAT and CDR2 FQDESV (reference sequence). CDR3 sequence (DNA): TGTGCCAGCAGCGGTGGCCAGGGGCCAGAGACCCAGTACTTC. Amino acid sequence: CASSGGQGPETQYF.

This clonotype turned up a few times. This chain uses TRBV9 with TRBJ2-5; the match to TRBD2 covers 9 bases. The CDR3 is 16 residues long. Looked up from germline, CDR1 is SGDLS and CDR2 is YYNGEE. The V segment lost 4 bases and the J segment 1 base; nucleotides outside the gene matches: 8. The CDR3 loop is CASSPRSGGTQETQYF. CDR3 sequence (DNA): TGTGCCAGCAGCCCCCGGAGCGGGGGGACCCAAGAGACCCAGTACTTC.

The table lists this clonotype with a few counts. The chain employs TRBV12-5 and TRBJ2-5; perhaps D is TRBD1 or TRBD2 (5 bases each). V lost 3 bases and J lost 5, with 16 bases in between. Germline V gene lookup returns CDR1 LGHNT and CDR2 FRNRAP. The CDR3 covers 15 residues. This chain's CDR3 is CASGFGVRDEETQYF. CDR3 bases: TGTGCTAGTGGTTTCGGGGTCAGGGATGAGGAGACCCAGTACTTC.

The chain carries TRBV19 and TRBJ1-5; D is undetermined. The CDR3 extends over 15 amino acids. V shed 6 bases and J shed 3 bases, with 15 bases lying between them. CDR1 is LNHDA, CDR2 SQIVND, per germline (reference sequence). The CDR3 nucleotides are TGTGCCAGTAGCCTGACAAGGGATGCCAATCAGCCCCAGCATTTT. Residues: CASSLTRDANQPQHF.

This clonotype was recorded a few times. The chain recombines TRBV7-2 with TRBJ1-5, with 9 bases that match TRBD1. CDR1 and CDR2 (germline): SGHTA, FQGNSA. The CDR3 totals 17 residues. J was trimmed by 2 bases and V by 4 bases; bases with no gene match: 9. CDR3 sequence: CASSSYRGRNGNQPQHF. The CDR3 DNA sequence: TGTGCCAGCAGCTCCTACAGGGGGCGGAACGGCAATCAGCCCCAGCATTTT.

The chain employs TRBV28 and TRBJ1-2; no definite D call. The CDR3 contains 13 residues. Trimming removed 10 bases at V and 5 bases at J, with 17 bases between. Germline CDR1 MDHEN, CDR2 SYDVKM. The CDR3 sequence: CATQFTGWYGYTF. The CDR3 bases are TGTGCCACCCAGTTTACGGGGTGGTATGGCTACACCTTC.

This clonotype occurred a few times. The chain uses TRBV10-3 and TRBJ1-2; 8 bases are a match to TRBD1. The CDR3 runs 15 residues. Germline CDR1 is ENHRY and CDR2 is SYGVKD. Germline trimming cut 2 bases from V and 3 bases from J; bases unmatched to any gene: 5. The CDR3 nucleotides are TGTGCCATCAGTGAGCGACAGGGGTCTTACTATGGCTACACCTTC. Residues: CAISERQGSYYGYTF.

J is TRBJ2-1 and V is TRBV3-1, with D perhaps TRBD2 (5 bases). Germline CDR1 and CDR2: LGHDT and YNNKEL (reference sequence). V was trimmed by 0 bases and J by 1 base, leaving 10 bases between them. The CDR3 is 16 amino acids. CDR3 residues: CASSQETGRSYNEQFF. CDR3 nucleotides: TGTGCCAGCAGCCAAGAAACGGGGAGATCCTACAATGAGCAGTTCTTC.

Written as DNA, the CDR3 is TGTGCCAGCAGCCCCCGGGACAGGGGGCGCGAGACCCAGTACTTC. It is translated as CASSPRDRGRETQYF. The gene calls are TRBV7-9 and TRBJ2-5; TRBD1 matches at 12 bases. The J segment lost 5 bases and the V segment lost 5 bases, leaving 6 bases of the junction unmatched. This CDR3 has 15 residues. The germline CDR1 and CDR2 sequences are SEHNR and FQNEAQ (reference sequence).

In its sample, this clonotype was seen a few times. The chain uses TRBV28 and TRBJ1-2; D may be TRBD1 (6 bases). Looked up from germline, CDR1 is MDHEN and CDR2 is SYDVKM. V shed 8 bases and J shed 7 bases, with 14 bases lying between them. The CDR3 spans 12 residues. As DNA, the CDR3 is TGTGCCAGCGGCACAGGGTCAGGTGGCTACACCTTC. Protein: CASGTGSGGYTF.

This rearrangement joins TRBV15 to TRBJ2-2, with a tentative D call TRBD1 (6 bases). The V end was cut by 3 bases, the J end by 1 base, with 9 bases between. This CDR3 is 15 amino acids long. From germline, CDR1 is LNHNV and CDR2 YYDKDF (reference sequence). The CDR3 region has the DNA TGTGCCACCAGCAGGTCGGGACAGAACACCGGGGAGCTGTTTTTT. It translates to CATSRSGQNTGELFF.

There are many counts of this clonotype. V usage is TRBV28 and J usage is TRBJ1-6; no clear D gene. Germline V gene lookup returns CDR1 MDHEN and CDR2 SYDVKM. Trimming took off 4 bases at V and 7 bases at J, with 14 bases between the two ends. The CDR3 is 15 residues long. CDR3 in amino acids: CASSWPGRLNSPLHF. DNA for the CDR3: TGTGCCAGCAGTTGGCCCGGACGCTTGAATTCACCCCTCCACTTT.

V gene TRBV28 combines with J gene TRBJ2-3; no clear D. In germline, CDR1 is MDHEN, CDR2 SYDVKM. The CDR3 totals 14 residues. The V gene lost 3 bases and the J gene lost 2 bases, with 9 bases spanning the gap. CDR3 coding DNA: TGTGCCAGCAGTTTCGTGGGCCCCACAGATACGCAGTATTTT. This sequence encodes CASSFVGPTDTQYF.

The genes are TRBV3-1 and TRBJ2-7, with 7 positions matching TRBD1. The V and J ends lost 1 base and 3 bases, in that order; junction bases with no gene match: 9. The CDR3 spans 16 residues. Per germline, CDR1 LGHDT and CDR2 YNNKEL (reference sequence). CDR3 bases: TGTGCCAGCAGCCAAGGCGCCGGGACAGCCAGCTACGAGCAGTACGTC. Its translation is CASSQGAGTASYEQYV.

The chain carries TRBV2 and TRBJ2-1; 10 positions agree with TRBD1. The J segment lost 10 bases and the V segment lost 6 bases, leaving 6 bases of the junction unmatched. The germline V gene has CDR1 SNHLY and CDR2 FYNNEI. The CDR3 length is 13 residues. The CDR3 region is CASRDRGREEQFF. DNA for the CDR3: TGTGCCAGCAGGGACAGGGGGAGGGAAGAGCAGTTCTTC.

The chain recombines TRBV5-6 with TRBJ1-2; D is unresolved. V gave up 1 base and J gave up 0 bases, with 7 bases separating them. Germline lookup yields CDR1 SGHDT and CDR2 YYEEEE. The CDR3 length is 14 residues. The CDR3 bases are TGTGCCAGCAGCTTGAATAGAGCTAACTATGGCTACACCTTC. As protein: CASSLNRANYGYTF.

The CDR3: CASSLLGAGEYTSWDNEQFF. The DNA of the CDR3 is TGTGCCAGCAGCTTGTTAGGGGCCGGGGAGTATACAAGTTGGGATAATGAGCAGTTCTTC. The chain has TRBV5-4 and TRBJ2-1, with D tentatively TRBD1 or TRBD2 (5 bases each). The CDR3 consists of 20 residues. V shed 1 base and J shed 7 bases, with 30 bases lying between them. Germline-derived CDR1 and CDR2 are SGHNT and YYREEE (reference sequence).

This clonotype was picked up one time. This CDR3 is CASSLSYLYGYTF. CDR3 sequence (DNA): TGTGCCAGCAGTTTATCCTATCTATATGGCTACACCTTC. V is TRBV27 and J is TRBJ1-2, with D hard to call. From germline, CDR1 is MNHEY and CDR2 SMNVEV (reference sequence). This CDR3 comprises 13 residues. Trimming shortened V by 0 bases and J by 5 bases, and 7 bases separated the two germline ends.

This clonotype was recorded many times. V is TRBV12-3 or TRBV12-4 and J is TRBJ2-3; no definite D call. The CDR3 is 16 amino acids. The germline V and J ends were trimmed by 6 bases and 6 bases, with 22 bases remaining between them. CDR3 in amino acids: CASRTSPAGRKDTQYF. In DNA form, the CDR3 reads TGTGCCAGCAGGACCTCCCCAGCCGGAAGGAAGGATACGCAGTATTTT.

The genes are TRBV7-2 and TRBJ2-5, with D possibly TRBD2 on 6 matching bases. This CDR3 has 16 residues. V gave up 4 bases and J gave up 3 bases, with 18 bases separating them. Looked up from germline, CDR1 is SGHTA and CDR2 is FQGNSA. CDR3 protein: CASSSGRSVLKETQYF. Written as DNA, the CDR3 is TGTGCCAGCAGCTCCGGGAGAAGCGTTCTGAAAGAGACCCAGTACTTC.

In the case of this clonotype: Because the CDR3 is missing its conserved closing phenylalanine or tryptophan, this is likely a read error. The chain recombines TRBV6-6 with TRBJ2-3; 10 nucleotides agree with TRBD1. Germline values: CDR1 MNHNY, CDR2 SVGAGI (reference sequence). There are 16 residues in the CDR3. Germline trimming cut 5 bases from V and 3 bases from J; bases unmatched to any gene: 8. Here the CDR3 DNA reads TGTGCCAGCAGTCCCCCCCGGGACAGGGGAACAGATACGCAGTATTAT. Protein product: CASSPPRDRGTDTQYY.

The chain couples TRBV6-6 to TRBJ1-1, with D maybe TRBD1 (5 bases). V was shortened by 0 bases and J by 7 bases, with 15 bases between the two germline ends. Germline CDR1 reads MNHNY; CDR2 reads SVGAGI (reference sequence). The CDR3 runs 15 residues. CDR3 bases: TGTGCCAGCAGTTACTCGATGGGGGAGGTGGGTGAAGCTTTCTTT. Amino acid sequence: CASSYSMGEVGEAFF.

The chain recombines TRBV12-3 or TRBV12-4 with TRBJ1-5, with 7 bases aligning to TRBD1. Unmatched junction bases numbered 5, after V lost 0 bases and J lost 3 bases. The CDR3 contains 16 residues. The CDR3 DNA is TGTGCCAGCAGTTTAGCCCATGACAGGGTCAATCAGCCCCAGCATTTT. Its translation: CASSLAHDRVNQPQHF.

This chain uses TRBV12-3 or TRBV12-4 with TRBJ2-7, with D unclear. The V end was cut by 3 bases, the J end by 13 bases, with 16 bases between. CDR3 length: 12 amino acids. The CDR3, as DNA: TGTGCCAGCAGTTTGAGGAACACCCCAGAATACTTC. Encoded protein: CASSLRNTPEYF.